This T cell receptor beta chain was identified during a study of cytomegalovirus exposure and HLA in healthy donors. For this clone: Its target is unknown.

Overall study findings and caveats: Available immune exposure information covered CMV serostatus only. A later analysis by the authors found several of the most significant clusters apparently linked to common viral pathogens.

PCR used 60 Vbeta primers and 13 Jbeta primers. TCRdb's copy holds only in-frame clones and misses some; the assay was immunoSEQ multiplex PCR. The top ten hold 1.7% of the sample, which has about 150,000 clones, roughly 85% seen once. The V and J ends lost 1 base and 8 bases respectively, with 17 bases between them. Looked up from germline, CDR1 is SGHTA and CDR2 is FQGTGA. The CDR3 covers 15 residues. The chain combines TRBV7-3 with TRBJ1-2; no reliable D call. This receptor was taken from a woman aged 25 to 39 in good health and CMV-seronegative. The sample comprised PBMCs. The DNA for the CDR3 is TGTGCCAGCAGCTTAAGGGCGGGGTCCCCCGAAGGCTACACCTTC. It is translated as CASSLRAGSPEGYTF.